This T cell receptor beta chain was identified during a study of control samples from healthy donors and cancer patients. V dropped 10 bases and J dropped 7; count of bases not matched to a gene: 3. There are 12 residues in the CDR3. Germline CDR1 is LNHNV and CDR2 is YYDKDF (reference sequence). The data were produced by immunoSEQ multiplex PCR, yet TCRdb's version contains in-frame clones alone and is incomplete. This table holds 97,000 or so clones, about 91% found once. This rearrangement joins TRBV15 to TRBJ1-6, with 8 positions matching TRBD1. The sequenced material came from blood. This TCR derives from a woman between 18 and 30 years old in good health. The CDR3 loop reads CASGQGNSPLHF. The CDR3 DNA reads TGTGCCAGCGGACAGGGAAATTCACCCCTCCACTTT.